The text below deals with one T cell receptor (beta chain). The antigen remains unidentified. This CDR3 has 13 residues. Trimming removed 3 bases from V and 5 bases from J; junction bases left unmatched: 4. The germline CDR1 and CDR2 sequences are KGHSH and LQKENI. This entry comes from a study of T cell repertoires in cytomegalovirus infection. The study's findings and limits: CMV carriers having the relevant HLA were flagged by cumulative public TCR beta family frequency.

Each CDR3 protein gets one entry after TCRdb re-called the reads with MiXCR. Among more than 650,000 distinct CDR3 sequences listed, 35% to 45% were seen once. This sequence originates from a human donor in good health (CMV status not recorded). Some clones in this sample may be carry-over from other donors' samples. J is TRBJ2-7 and V is TRBV18; 7 positions match TRBD1. Specimen: PBMCs. CDR3 loop: CASSPTGWDEQYF. For the CDR3, the DNA is TGTGCCAGCTCACCGACAGGGTGGGACGAGCAGTACTTC.